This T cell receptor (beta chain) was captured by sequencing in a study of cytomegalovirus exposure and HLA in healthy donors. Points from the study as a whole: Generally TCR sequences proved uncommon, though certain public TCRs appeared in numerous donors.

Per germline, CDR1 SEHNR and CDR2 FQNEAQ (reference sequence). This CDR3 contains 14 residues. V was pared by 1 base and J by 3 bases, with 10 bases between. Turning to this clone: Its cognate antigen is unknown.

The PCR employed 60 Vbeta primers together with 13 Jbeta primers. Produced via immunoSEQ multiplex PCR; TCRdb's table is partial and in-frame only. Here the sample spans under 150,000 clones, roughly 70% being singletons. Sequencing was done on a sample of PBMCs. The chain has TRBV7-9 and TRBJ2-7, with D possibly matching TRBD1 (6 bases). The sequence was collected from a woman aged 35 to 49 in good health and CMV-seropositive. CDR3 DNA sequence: TGTGCCAGCAGCTTAGGGGACACTATCTACGAGCAGTACTTC. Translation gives CASSLGDTIYEQYF.